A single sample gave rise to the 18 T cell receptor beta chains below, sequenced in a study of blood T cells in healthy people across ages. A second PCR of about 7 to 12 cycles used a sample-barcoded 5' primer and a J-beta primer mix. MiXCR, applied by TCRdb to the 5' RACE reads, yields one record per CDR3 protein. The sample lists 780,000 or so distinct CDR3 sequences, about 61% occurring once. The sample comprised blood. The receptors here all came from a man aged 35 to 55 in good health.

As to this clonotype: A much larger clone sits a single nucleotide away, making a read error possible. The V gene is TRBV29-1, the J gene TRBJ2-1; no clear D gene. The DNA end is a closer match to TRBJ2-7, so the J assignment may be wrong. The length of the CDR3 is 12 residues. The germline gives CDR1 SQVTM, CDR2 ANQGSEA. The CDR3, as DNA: TGCAGCGGGACGGCGTCCTACAATGAGCAGTACTTC. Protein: CSGTASYNEQYF.

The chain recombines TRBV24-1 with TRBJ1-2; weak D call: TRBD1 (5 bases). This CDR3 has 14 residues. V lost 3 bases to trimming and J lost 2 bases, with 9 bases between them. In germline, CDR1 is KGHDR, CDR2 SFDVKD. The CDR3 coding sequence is TGTGCCACCAGTGATCCCGACAGCAACTATGGCTACACCTTC. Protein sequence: CATSDPDSNYGYTF.

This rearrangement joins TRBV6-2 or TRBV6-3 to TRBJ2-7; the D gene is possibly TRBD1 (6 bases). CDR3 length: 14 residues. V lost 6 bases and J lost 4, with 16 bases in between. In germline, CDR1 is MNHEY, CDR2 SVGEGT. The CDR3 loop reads CASREAGVLYEQYF. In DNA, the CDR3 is TGTGCCAGCAGGGAAGCAGGGGTGTTGTACGAGCAGTACTTC.

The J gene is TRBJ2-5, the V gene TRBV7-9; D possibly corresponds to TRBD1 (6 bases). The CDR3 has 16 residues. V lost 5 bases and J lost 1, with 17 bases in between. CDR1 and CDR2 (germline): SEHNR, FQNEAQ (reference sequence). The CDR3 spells CASSIIPDRIQETQYF. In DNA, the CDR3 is TGTGCCAGCAGCATCATACCGGACAGAATCCAAGAGACCCAGTACTTC.

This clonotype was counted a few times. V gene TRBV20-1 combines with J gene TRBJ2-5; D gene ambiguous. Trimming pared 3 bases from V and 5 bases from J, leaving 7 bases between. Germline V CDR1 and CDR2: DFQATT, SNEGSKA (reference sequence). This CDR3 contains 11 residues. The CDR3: CSARRWETQYF. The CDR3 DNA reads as TGCAGTGCTAGGAGATGGGAGACCCAGTACTTC.

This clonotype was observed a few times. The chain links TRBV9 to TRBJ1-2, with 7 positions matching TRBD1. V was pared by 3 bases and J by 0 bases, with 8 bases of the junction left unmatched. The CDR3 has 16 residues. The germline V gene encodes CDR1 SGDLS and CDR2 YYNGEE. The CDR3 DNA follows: TGTGCCAGCAGCGCCGCTCAGGGGGGAGCTAACTATGGCTACACCTTC. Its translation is CASSAAQGGANYGYTF.

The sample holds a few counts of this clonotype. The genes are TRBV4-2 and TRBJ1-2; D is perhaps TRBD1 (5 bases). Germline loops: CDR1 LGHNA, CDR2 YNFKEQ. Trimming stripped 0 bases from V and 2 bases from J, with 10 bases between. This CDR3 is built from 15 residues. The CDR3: CASSQDRPGNYGYTF. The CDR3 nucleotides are TGTGCCAGCAGCCAAGATAGACCAGGGAACTATGGCTACACCTTC.

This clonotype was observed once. CDR3 loop: CASSRDRDLAEAFF. The CDR3 DNA reads as TGTGCCAGCTCCCGGGACAGGGACCTCGCTGAAGCTTTCTTT. The genes are TRBV7-9 and TRBJ1-1; 9 bases line up with TRBD1. This CDR3 has 14 amino acids. Trimming cost V 8 bases and J 6 bases; bases outside gene matches: 10. Germline CDR1 and CDR2: SEHNR and FQNEAQ (reference sequence).

The CDR3 coding sequence is TGCGCCAGCAGCTGGGTGCCTAGCGGGAGCGATGAGCAGTACTTC. Protein sequence: CASSWVPSGSDEQYF. The chain combines TRBV5-1 with TRBJ2-5, with TRBD2 identical over 10 bases. V shed 3 bases, J shed 11 bases, and the junction held 13 bases outside the gene matches. The CDR3 is 15 amino acids. Germline V gene sequence: CDR1 SGHRS, CDR2 YFSETQ.

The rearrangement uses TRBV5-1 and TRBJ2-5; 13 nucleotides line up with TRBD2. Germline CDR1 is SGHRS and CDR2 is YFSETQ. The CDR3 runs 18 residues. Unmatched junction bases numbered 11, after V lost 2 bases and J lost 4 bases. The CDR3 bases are TGCGCCAGCAGCTTAAGACTAGCGGGAGGCCCGGCGGGAGAGACCCAGTACTTC. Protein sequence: CASSLRLAGGPAGETQYF.

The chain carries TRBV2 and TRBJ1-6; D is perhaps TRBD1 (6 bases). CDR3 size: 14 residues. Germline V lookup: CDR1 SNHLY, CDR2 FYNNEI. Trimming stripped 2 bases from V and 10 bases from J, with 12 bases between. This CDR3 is CASSERQGRSPLHF. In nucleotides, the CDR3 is TGTGCCAGCAGTGAAAGGCAGGGGCGATCACCCCTCCACTTT.

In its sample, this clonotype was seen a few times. The CDR3 DNA follows: TGTGCCAGCAGTTTTCTCAGGGGAAATGAGCAGTTCTTC. Protein sequence: CASSFLRGNEQFF. V is TRBV27 and J is TRBJ2-1; D may be TRBD1 (6 bases). This CDR3 contains 13 residues. V lost 3 bases and J lost 7, with 10 bases in between. Germline V gene data show CDR1 as MNHEY and CDR2 as SMNVEV (reference sequence).

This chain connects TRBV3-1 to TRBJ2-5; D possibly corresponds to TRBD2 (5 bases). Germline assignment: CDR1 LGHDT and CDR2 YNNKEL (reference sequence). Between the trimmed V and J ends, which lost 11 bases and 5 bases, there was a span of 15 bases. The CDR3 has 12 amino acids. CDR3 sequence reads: CAARDVSETQYF. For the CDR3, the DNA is TGTGCCGCCCGGGATGTCTCCGAGACCCAGTACTTC.

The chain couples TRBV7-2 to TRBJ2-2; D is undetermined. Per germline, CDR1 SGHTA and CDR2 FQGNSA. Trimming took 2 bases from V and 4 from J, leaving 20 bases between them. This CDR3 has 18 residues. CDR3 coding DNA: TGTGCCAGCAGCTTATTACGGAGATCCCCCAGGTTCACCGGGGAGCTGTTTTTT. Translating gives CASSLLRRSPRFTGELFF.

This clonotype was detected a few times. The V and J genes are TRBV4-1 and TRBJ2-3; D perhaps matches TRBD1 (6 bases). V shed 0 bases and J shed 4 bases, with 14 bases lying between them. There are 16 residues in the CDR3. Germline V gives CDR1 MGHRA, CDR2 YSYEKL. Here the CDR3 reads CASSQDFTGTSDTQYF. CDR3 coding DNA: TGCGCCAGCAGCCAAGATTTCACAGGGACGTCAGATACGCAGTATTTT.

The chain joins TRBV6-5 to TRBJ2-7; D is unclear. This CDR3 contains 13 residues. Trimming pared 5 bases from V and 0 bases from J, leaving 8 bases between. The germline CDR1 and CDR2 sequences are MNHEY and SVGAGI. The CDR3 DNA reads TGTGCCAGCAGTCTGCTAAACTCCTACGAGCAGTACTTC. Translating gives CASSLLNSYEQYF.

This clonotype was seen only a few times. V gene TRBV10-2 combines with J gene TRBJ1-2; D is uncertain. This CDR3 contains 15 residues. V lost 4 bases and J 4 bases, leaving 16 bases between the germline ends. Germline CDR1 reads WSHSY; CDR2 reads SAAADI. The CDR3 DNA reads TGCGCCAGCAGTGCGGGGATGGATGGATTCTATGGCTACACCTTC. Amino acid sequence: CASSAGMDGFYGYTF.

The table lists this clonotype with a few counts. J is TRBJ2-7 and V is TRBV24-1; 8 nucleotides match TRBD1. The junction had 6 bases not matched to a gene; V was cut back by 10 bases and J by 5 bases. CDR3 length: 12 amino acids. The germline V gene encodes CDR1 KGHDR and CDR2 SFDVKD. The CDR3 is CATETGDNEQYF. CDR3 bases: TGTGCCACGGAGACAGGGGACAACGAGCAGTACTTC.